The 25 T cell receptor beta chains below come from one sample, sequenced in a study of OX40 agonist ivuxolimab in advanced cancers. Here immunoSEQ multiplex PCR was the method, and the copy in TCRdb shows in-frame clones only, minus some. The sample holds 30,000 to 40,000 clones, around 80% seen once. The sample consisted of CD4+ or CD8+ T cells sorted from blood, taken in a trial of the OX40 agonist ivuxolimab. The origin of the receptors is an adult with an advanced solid tumor such as melanoma, head and neck, liver or kidney cancer.

This chain uses TRBV19 with TRBJ2-7; TRBD1 aligns across 12 bases. Germline assignment: CDR1 LNHDA and CDR2 SQIVND (reference sequence). V lost 10 bases and J lost 6; bases outside the gene matches: 10. The CDR3 is 14 residues long. CDR3 region: CATEPGQGAGEQYF. CDR3 coding DNA: TGTGCCACCGAACCGGGACAGGGGGCAGGCGAGCAGTACTTC.

This clone was seen a few times. The chain joins TRBV19 to TRBJ2-7, with D perhaps assigned TRBD1 or TRBD2 (6 bases each). Trimming removed 5 bases at V and 4 bases at J, with 18 bases between. The CDR3 spans 15 residues. Per germline, CDR1 LNHDA and CDR2 SQIVND (reference sequence). The CDR3: CASSANTGARYEQYF. Here the CDR3 DNA reads TGTGCCAGTAGTGCAAACACGGGGGCGCGGTACGAGCAGTACTTC.

This clone is labeled as large (0.1 to 1%). The chain uses TRBV7-8 and TRBJ1-2, with a weak D call TRBD1 (5 bases). The V gene's germline CDR1 is SGHVS and CDR2 FQNEAQ. Between the trimmed V and J ends, which lost 7 bases and 3 bases, there was a span of 18 bases. The CDR3 runs 15 residues. CDR3 loop: CASTKRGDWHYGYTF. In DNA, the CDR3 is TGTGCCAGCACCAAAAGGGGTGATTGGCACTATGGCTACACCTTC.

The gene calls are TRBV6-1 and TRBJ2-7; D remains ambiguous. This CDR3 spans 11 amino acids. Trimming stripped 8 bases from V and 3 bases from J, with 8 bases between. Germline V gene sequence: CDR1 MNHNS, CDR2 SASEGT. The DNA of the CDR3 is TGTGCCAGCTGGACCAACTACGAGCAGTACTTC. Protein sequence: CASWTNYEQYF.

The chain links TRBV5-1 to TRBJ2-7; TRBD2 matches 10 bases. CDR3 size: 14 residues. After removal of 4 bases from V and 4 bases from J, the junction contained 5 bases not matched to a gene. Per the germline V gene, CDR1 is SGHRS and CDR2 is YFSETQ. The CDR3 protein is CASSAGLAAYEQYF. In DNA, the CDR3 is TGCGCCAGCAGCGCCGGACTAGCGGCATACGAGCAGTACTTC.

The genes are TRBV7-8 and TRBJ2-5; possibly TRBD1 for D (6 bases). Looked up from germline, CDR1 is SGHVS and CDR2 is FQNEAQ. The CDR3 consists of 13 residues. Trimming took 6 bases from V and 4 from J, leaving 12 bases between them. Written as DNA, the CDR3 is TGTGCCAGCAGGGGGACATTGGGAGAGACCCAGTACTTC. It specifies CASRGTLGETQYF.

V is TRBV29-1 and J is TRBJ2-3; no definite D call. The V gene lost 4 bases and the J gene lost 0 bases, with 11 bases spanning the gap. Germline values: CDR1 SQVTM, CDR2 ANQGSEA. This CDR3 spans 14 amino acids. CDR3 residues: CSVGVGISTDTQYF. CDR3 in DNA: TGCAGCGTTGGAGTAGGGATTAGCACAGATACGCAGTATTTT.

The rearrangement links TRBV19 to TRBJ2-1, with D maybe TRBD2 (5 bases). CDR3 size: 15 residues. In germline, CDR1 is LNHDA, CDR2 SQIVND (reference sequence). V lost 3 bases and J 0 bases, leaving 9 bases between the germline ends. CDR3 region: CASSMTGSSYNEQFF. The CDR3 DNA reads TGTGCCAGTAGTATGACTGGGAGCTCCTACAATGAGCAGTTCTTC.

The V and J genes are TRBV15 and TRBJ1-4, with 10 positions matching TRBD1. The CDR3 is 19 residues long. The V and J ends lost 0 bases and 8 bases, in that order; junction bases with no gene match: 15. CDR1 LNHNV and CDR2 YYDKDF come from the germline V gene (reference sequence). DNA for the CDR3: TGTGCCACCAGCAGAGATCATGGACAGGGGGTGAGCGGTCGGGAAAAACTGTTTTTT. It codes for CATSRDHGQGVSGREKLFF.

This sequence joins TRBV5-1 and TRBJ2-4, with D possibly matching TRBD1 (6 bases). V lost 3 bases to trimming and J lost 0 bases, with 13 bases between them. The length of the CDR3 is 16 residues. Germline CDR1 is SGHRS and CDR2 is YFSETQ. CDR3 coding DNA: TGCGCCAGCAGCTCAGACAGGTTTCTAGCCAAAAACATTCAGTACTTC. Protein: CASSSDRFLAKNIQYF.

As to this clone: This clone may be a read error of a much larger clone one base away. This sequence joins TRBV4-2 and TRBJ2-7; tentative D call: TRBD1 (6 bases). Germline values: CDR1 LGHNA, CDR2 YNFKEQ. The length of the CDR3 is 15 residues. Trimming stripped 1 base from V and 3 bases from J, with 13 bases between. CDR3 DNA sequence: TGTGCCAGCAGCCAAGGGACAGACGGGATCTACGAGCAGTACTTC. Protein: CASSQGTDGIYEQYF.

The V and J genes are TRBV6-6 and TRBJ2-7, with TRBD1 matching 10 bases. The CDR3 has 14 amino acids. V lost 5 bases to trimming and J lost 4 bases; unmatched junction nucleotides: 5. CDR1 is MNHNY and CDR2 is SVGAGI in the germline V gene (reference sequence). The CDR3 DNA reads as TGTGCCAGCAGTGCGGGACAGGGGAGTTACGAGCAGTACTTC. Residues: CASSAGQGSYEQYF.

This chain joins TRBV7-8 and TRBJ1-1; D may be TRBD1 (5 bases). The CDR3 runs to 13 residues. Germline CDR1 SGHVS, CDR2 FQNEAQ. With 7 bases removed from V and 6 bases from J, the gap between germline ends came to 15 bases. CDR3 nucleotides: TGTGCCAGCACGGAAGGGGCGGCCGCTGAAGCTTTCTTT. This sequence encodes CASTEGAAAEAFF. Using reference TRBV7-8 and TRBJ1-1 for the parts outside the CDR3, the full variable domain is GAGVSQSPRYKVAKRGQDVALRCDPISGHVSLFWYQQALGQGPEFLTYFQNEAQLDKSGLPSDRFFAERPEGSVSTLKIQRTQQEDSAVYLCASTEGAAAEAFFGQGTRLTVV.

V gene TRBV5-8 combines with J gene TRBJ2-5; TRBD2 matches 13 bases. Germline CDR1 is SGHTS and CDR2 is YDEGEE. The CDR3 extends over 16 amino acids. Losses at the gene ends were 4 bases for V and 1 base for J; bases not matched to a gene: 4. CDR3 in amino acids: CASSRGTSGTQETQYF. For the CDR3, the DNA is TGTGCCAGCAGCCGGGGGACTAGCGGGACCCAAGAGACCCAGTACTTC.

The chain couples TRBV6-1 to TRBJ1-3; D is possibly TRBD1 (6 bases). Trimming removed 10 bases from V and 3 bases from J, with 19 bases in between. This CDR3 contains 15 residues. Germline V gene data show CDR1 as MNHNS and CDR2 as SASEGT. The CDR3 region has the DNA TGTGCCAAGCAAGCCCAGGGGTATATTGGAAACACCATATATTTT. Translated, it gives CAKQAQGYIGNTIYF.

The chain links TRBV18 to TRBJ2-2, with 7 bases lining up with TRBD2. The CDR3 has 14 residues. Germline-derived CDR1 and CDR2 are KGHSH and LQKENI. V shed 5 bases, J shed 6 bases, and the junction held 6 bases outside the gene matches. As DNA, the CDR3 is TGTGCCAGCTCATCAACTAGCGAAGCCGGGGAGCTGTTTTTT. Its translation: CASSSTSEAGELFF.

The chain employs TRBV7-9 and TRBJ2-3; D assignment may be TRBD1 or TRBD2 (5 bases each). This CDR3 is 13 amino acids long. V lost 3 bases and J 2 bases, leaving 6 bases between the germline ends. In germline, CDR1 is SEHNR, CDR2 FQNEAQ (reference sequence). The CDR3 spells CASSLGTTDTQYF. In nucleotides, the CDR3 is TGTGCCAGCAGCTTGGGGACCACAGATACGCAGTATTTT.

V usage is TRBV5-1 and J usage is TRBJ2-5; D is unresolved. Germline CDR1 and CDR2: SGHRS and YFSETQ. The V end was cut by 4 bases, the J end by 4 bases, with 14 bases between. This CDR3 has 14 amino acids. Here the CDR3 reads CASSPQRPIETQYF. The CDR3 bases are TGCGCCAGCAGCCCTCAGCGTCCCATAGAGACCCAGTACTTC.

This chain joins TRBV2 and TRBJ2-2; 7 bases are shared with TRBD1. Germline V lookup: CDR1 SNHLY, CDR2 FYNNEI. The CDR3 extends over 15 amino acids. With 7 bases clipped from V and 2 bases from J, the junction kept 7 bases outside the gene matches. CDR3 residues: CASIGTVRNTGELFF. DNA for the CDR3: TGTGCCAGCATCGGGACAGTAAGAAACACCGGGGAGCTGTTTTTT. Drawing the rest from reference TRBV2 and TRBJ2-2, the complete variable domain is EPEVTQTPSHQVTQMGQEVILRCVPISNHLYFYWYRQILGQKVEFLVSFYNNEISEKSEIFDDQFSVERPDGSNFTLKIRSTKLEDSAMYFCASIGTVRNTGELFFGEGSRLTVL.

The chain recombines TRBV27 with TRBJ2-1, with a weak D call TRBD2 (5 bases). V gave up 3 bases and J gave up 11 bases, with 14 bases separating them. The CDR3 is 13 amino acids. Germline V gene sequence: CDR1 MNHEY, CDR2 SMNVEV (reference sequence). This CDR3 is CASSFWAGFQQFF. Written as DNA, the CDR3 is TGTGCCAGCAGTTTTTGGGCGGGCTTCCAGCAGTTCTTC.

The rearrangement uses TRBV27 and TRBJ2-3; D uncertain. This CDR3 has 14 residues. V shed 2 bases and J shed 1 base, with 7 bases lying between them. CDR1 and CDR2 from the germline V gene are MNHEY and SMNVEV (reference sequence). The CDR3 is CASSLVDGTDTQYF. In nucleotides, the CDR3 is TGTGCCAGCAGTTTAGTGGATGGCACAGATACGCAGTATTTT.

The rearrangement joins TRBV6-1 to TRBJ1-2; tentatively, D is TRBD1 (5 bases). Germline V gene lookup returns CDR1 MNHNS and CDR2 SASEGT. V lost 3 bases and J lost 7, with 24 bases in between. The CDR3 spans 17 residues. This chain's CDR3 is CASSDALRDGGWSGYTF. The CDR3 DNA sequence: TGTGCCAGCAGTGACGCCCTACGAGACGGGGGATGGAGTGGCTACACCTTC.

This chain links TRBV7-3 with TRBJ2-1; D unresolved. This CDR3 spans 15 amino acids. V was pared by 5 bases and J by 5 bases, with 16 bases between. Germline lookup yields CDR1 SGHTA and CDR2 FQGTGA. In DNA form, the CDR3 reads TGTGCCAGCAGCCCCCAACCCGATCCTAACAATGAGCAGTTCTTC. Translation: CASSPQPDPNNEQFF.

As for this clone: Given a much more abundant clone one base away, this may be a read error. The same CDR3 arises from other DNA sequences in this sample as well. The chain employs TRBV9 and TRBJ2-7; 7 nucleotides align to TRBD2. The J segment lost 0 bases and the V segment lost 3 bases, leaving 0 bases of the junction unmatched. The germline V gene has CDR1 SGDLS and CDR2 YYNGEE. This CDR3 has 13 residues. DNA for the CDR3: TGTGCCAGCAGCGGGACTAGCTCCTACGAGCAGTACTTC. It encodes CASSGTSSYEQYF. Filled out from reference TRBV9 and TRBJ2-7, the complete variable domain reads DSGVTQTPKHLITATGQRVTLRCSPRSGDLSVYWYQQSLDQGLQFLIQYYNGEERAKGNILERFSAQQFPDLHSELNLSSLELGDSALYFCASSGTSSYEQYFGPGTRLTVT.

J is TRBJ1-1 and V is TRBV5-1, with D possibly being TRBD1 (5 bases). The CDR3 extends over 11 amino acids. Trimming cost V 2 bases and J 7 bases, with 6 bases left between them. Germline lookup yields CDR1 SGHRS and CDR2 YFSETQ. The CDR3 reads CASSFDSEAFF. CDR3 nucleotides: TGCGCCAGCAGCTTCGACAGTGAAGCTTTCTTT.